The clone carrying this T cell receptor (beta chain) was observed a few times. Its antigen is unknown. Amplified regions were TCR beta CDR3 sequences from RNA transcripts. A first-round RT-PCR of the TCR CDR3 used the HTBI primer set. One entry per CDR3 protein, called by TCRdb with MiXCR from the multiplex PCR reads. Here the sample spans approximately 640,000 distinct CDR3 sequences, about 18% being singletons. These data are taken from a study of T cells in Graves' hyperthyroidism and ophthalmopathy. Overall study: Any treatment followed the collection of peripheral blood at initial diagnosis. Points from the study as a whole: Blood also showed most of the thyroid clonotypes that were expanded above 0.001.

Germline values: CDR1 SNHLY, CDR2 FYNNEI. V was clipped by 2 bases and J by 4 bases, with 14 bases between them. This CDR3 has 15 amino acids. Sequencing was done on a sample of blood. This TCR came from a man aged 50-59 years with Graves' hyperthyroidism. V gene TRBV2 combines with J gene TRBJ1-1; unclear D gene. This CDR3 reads CASSELVLLGTEAFF. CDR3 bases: TGTGCCAGCAGTGAACTTGTGTTACTGGGCACTGAAGCTTTCTTT.